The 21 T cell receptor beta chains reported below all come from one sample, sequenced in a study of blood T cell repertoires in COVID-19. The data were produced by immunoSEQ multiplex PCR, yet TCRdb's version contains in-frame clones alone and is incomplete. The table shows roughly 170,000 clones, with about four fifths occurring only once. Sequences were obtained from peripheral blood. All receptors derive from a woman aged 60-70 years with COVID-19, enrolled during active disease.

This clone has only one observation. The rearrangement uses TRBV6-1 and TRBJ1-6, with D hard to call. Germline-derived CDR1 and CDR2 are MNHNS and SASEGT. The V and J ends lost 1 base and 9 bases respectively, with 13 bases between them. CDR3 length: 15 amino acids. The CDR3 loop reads CASSEGFLGGSPLHF. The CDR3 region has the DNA TGTGCCAGCAGTGAAGGTTTCCTAGGCGGTTCACCCCTCCACTTT.

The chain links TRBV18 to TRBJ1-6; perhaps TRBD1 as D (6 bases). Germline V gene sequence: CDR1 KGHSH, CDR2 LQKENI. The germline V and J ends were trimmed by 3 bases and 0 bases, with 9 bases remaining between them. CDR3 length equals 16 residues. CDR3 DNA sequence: TGTGCCAGCTCACCCAACAGGGTCTCCTATAATTCACCCCTCCACTTT. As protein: CASSPNRVSYNSPLHF.

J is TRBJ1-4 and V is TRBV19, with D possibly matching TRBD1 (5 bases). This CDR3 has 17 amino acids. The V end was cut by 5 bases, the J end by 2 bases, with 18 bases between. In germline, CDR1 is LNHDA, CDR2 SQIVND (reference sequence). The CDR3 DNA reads TGTGCCAGTAGTCCCCGACAGATGTGGACGACTAATGAAAAACTGTTTTTT. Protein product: CASSPRQMWTTNEKLFF.

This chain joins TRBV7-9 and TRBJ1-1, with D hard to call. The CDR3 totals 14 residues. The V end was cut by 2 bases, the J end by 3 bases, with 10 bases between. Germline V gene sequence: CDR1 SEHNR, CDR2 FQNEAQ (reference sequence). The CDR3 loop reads CASSLSGLDTEAFF. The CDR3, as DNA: TGTGCCAGCAGCTTAAGTGGGCTCGACACTGAAGCTTTCTTT.

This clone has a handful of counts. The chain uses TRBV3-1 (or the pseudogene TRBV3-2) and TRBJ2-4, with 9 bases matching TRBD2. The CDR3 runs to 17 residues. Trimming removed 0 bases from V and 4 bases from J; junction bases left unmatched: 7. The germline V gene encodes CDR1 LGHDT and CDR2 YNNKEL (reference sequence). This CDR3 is CASSQDMASGKKNIQYF. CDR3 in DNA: TGTGCCAGCAGCCAAGATATGGCTAGCGGGAAAAAAAACATTCAGTACTTC.

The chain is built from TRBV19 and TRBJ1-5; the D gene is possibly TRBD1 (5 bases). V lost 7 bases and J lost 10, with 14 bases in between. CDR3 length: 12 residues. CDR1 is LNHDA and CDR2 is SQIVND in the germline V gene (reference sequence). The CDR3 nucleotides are TGTGCCAGTAATCAGGGCCCGAGTCCCCAGCATTTT. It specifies CASNQGPSPQHF.

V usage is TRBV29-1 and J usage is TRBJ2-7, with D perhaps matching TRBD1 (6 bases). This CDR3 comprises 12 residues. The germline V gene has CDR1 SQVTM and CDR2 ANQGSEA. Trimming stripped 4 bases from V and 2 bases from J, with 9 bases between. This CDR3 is CSVGGTPYEQYF. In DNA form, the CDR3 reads TGCAGCGTTGGGGGGACACCCTACGAGCAGTACTTC.

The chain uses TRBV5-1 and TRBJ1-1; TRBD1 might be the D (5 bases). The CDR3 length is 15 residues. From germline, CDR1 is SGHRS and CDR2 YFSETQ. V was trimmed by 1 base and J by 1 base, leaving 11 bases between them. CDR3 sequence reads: CASSLSGGKNTEAFF. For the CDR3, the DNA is TGCGCCAGCAGCTTGTCCGGGGGAAAGAACACTGAAGCTTTCTTT. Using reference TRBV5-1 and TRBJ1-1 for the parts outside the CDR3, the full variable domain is KAGVTQTPRYLIKTRGQQVTLSCSPISGHRSVSWYQQTPGQGLQFLFEYFSETQRNKGNFPGRFSGRQFSNSRSEMNVSTLELGDSALYLCASSLSGGKNTEAFFGQGTRLTVV.

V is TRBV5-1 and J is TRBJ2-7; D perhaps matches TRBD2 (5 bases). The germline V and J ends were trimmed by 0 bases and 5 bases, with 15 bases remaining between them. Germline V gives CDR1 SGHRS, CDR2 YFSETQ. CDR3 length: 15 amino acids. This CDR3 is CASSLDGKNADEQYV. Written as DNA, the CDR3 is TGCGCCAGCAGCTTGGACGGGAAAAATGCGGACGAGCAGTACGTC.

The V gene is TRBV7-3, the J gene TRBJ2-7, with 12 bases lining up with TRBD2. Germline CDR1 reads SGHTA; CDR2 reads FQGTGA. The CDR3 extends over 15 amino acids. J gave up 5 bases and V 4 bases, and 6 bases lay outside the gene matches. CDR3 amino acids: CASSSTSGSSNEQYF. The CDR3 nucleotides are TGTGCCAGCAGCTCGACTAGCGGGAGTAGCAACGAGCAGTACTTC.

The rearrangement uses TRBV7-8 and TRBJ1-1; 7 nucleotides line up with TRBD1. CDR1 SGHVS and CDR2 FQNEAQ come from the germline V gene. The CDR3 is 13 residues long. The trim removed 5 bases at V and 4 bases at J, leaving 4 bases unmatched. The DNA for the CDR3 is TGTGCCAGCAGCGTAGACAGGGCCACTGAAGCTTTCTTT. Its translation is CASSVDRATEAFF.

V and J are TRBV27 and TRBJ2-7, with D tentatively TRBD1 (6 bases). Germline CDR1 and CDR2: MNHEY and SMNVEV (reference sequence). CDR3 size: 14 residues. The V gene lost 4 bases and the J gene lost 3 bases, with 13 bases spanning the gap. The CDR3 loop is CASSSSGQIYEQYF. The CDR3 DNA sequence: TGTGCCAGCAGTTCCTCGGGACAAATCTACGAGCAGTACTTC.

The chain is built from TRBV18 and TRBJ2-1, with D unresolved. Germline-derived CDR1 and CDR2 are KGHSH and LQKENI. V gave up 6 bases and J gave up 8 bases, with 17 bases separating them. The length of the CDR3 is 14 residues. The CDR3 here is CASSPTSGWDEQFF. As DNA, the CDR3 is TGTGCCAGCTCTCCTACTTCCGGGTGGGATGAGCAGTTCTTC.

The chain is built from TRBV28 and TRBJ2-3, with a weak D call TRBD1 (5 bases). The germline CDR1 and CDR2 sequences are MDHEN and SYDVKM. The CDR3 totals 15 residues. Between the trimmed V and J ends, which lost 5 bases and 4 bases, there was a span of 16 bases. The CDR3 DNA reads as TGTGCCAGCAGTGGTTCCAGGGTCCGATCAGATACGCAGTATTTT. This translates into CASSGSRVRSDTQYF.

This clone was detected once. The CDR3 sequence is CASSSLNYEQYV. The CDR3 DNA sequence: TGTGCCAGCAGCTCCCTTAACTACGAGCAGTACGTC. This chain uses TRBV5-6 with TRBJ2-7; D not certain. Trimming cost V 3 bases and J 3 bases, with 7 bases left between them. Germline CDR1 SGHDT, CDR2 YYEEEE. The CDR3 length is 12 residues.

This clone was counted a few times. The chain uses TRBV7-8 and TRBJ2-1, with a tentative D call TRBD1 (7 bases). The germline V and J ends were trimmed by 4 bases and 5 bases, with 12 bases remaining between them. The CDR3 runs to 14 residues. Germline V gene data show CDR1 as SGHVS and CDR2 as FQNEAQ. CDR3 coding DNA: TGTGCCAGCAGCTCGGCGGGACAGAACAATGAGCAGTTCTTC. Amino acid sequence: CASSSAGQNNEQFF.

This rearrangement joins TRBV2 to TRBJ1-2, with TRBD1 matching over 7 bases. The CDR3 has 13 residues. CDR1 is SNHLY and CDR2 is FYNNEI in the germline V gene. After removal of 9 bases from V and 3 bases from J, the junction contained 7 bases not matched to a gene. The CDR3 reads CARSRGQDYGYTF. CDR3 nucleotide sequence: TGTGCCAGATCTAGGGGGCAAGACTATGGCTACACCTTC.

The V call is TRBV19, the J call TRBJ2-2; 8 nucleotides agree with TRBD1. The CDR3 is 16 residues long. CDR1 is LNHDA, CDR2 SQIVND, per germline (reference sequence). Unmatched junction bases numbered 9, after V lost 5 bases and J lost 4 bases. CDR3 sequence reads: CASSPDRTGFTGELFF. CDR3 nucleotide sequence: TGTGCCAGTAGTCCGGACCGGACAGGGTTCACCGGGGAGCTGTTTTTT.

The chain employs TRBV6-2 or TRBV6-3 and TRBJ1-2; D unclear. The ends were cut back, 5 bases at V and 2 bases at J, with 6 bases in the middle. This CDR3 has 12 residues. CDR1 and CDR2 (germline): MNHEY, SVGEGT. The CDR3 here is CASSPGNYGYTF. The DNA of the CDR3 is TGTGCCAGCAGTCCAGGCAACTATGGCTACACCTTC.

The CDR3 loop is CASSVGPQDTGELFF. CDR3 sequence (DNA): TGTGCCAGCAGCGTAGGGCCCCAAGACACCGGGGAGCTGTTTTTT. The chain is built from TRBV9 and TRBJ2-2; unclear D gene. This CDR3 contains 15 residues. The V and J ends lost 0 bases and 3 bases respectively, with 9 bases between them. In germline, CDR1 is SGDLS, CDR2 YYNGEE.

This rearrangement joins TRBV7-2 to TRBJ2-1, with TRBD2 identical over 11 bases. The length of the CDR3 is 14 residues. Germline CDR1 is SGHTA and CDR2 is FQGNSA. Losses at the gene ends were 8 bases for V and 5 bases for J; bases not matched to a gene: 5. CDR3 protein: CASGRLAGNNEQFF. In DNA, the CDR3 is TGTGCCAGCGGGCGACTAGCGGGGAACAATGAGCAGTTCTTC.